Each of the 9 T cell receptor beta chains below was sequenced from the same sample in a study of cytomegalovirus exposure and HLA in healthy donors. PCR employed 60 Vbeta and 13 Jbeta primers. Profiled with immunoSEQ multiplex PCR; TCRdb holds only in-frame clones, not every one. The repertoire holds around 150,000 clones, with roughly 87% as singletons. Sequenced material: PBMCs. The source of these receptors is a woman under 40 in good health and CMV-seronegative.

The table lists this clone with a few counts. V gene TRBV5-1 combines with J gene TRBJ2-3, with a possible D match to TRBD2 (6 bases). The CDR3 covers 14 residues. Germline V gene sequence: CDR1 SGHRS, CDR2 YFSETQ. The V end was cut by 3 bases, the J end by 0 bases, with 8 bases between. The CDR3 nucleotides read TGCGCCAGCAGCTCGGGGGAGAGCACAGATACGCAGTATTTT. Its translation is CASSSGESTDTQYF. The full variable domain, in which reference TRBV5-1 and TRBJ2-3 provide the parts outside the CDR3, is KAGVTQTPRYLIKTRGQQVTLSCSPISGHRSVSWYQQTPGQGLQFLFEYFSETQRNKGNFPGRFSGRQFSNSRSEMNVSTLELGDSALYLCASSSGESTDTQYFGPGTRLTVL.

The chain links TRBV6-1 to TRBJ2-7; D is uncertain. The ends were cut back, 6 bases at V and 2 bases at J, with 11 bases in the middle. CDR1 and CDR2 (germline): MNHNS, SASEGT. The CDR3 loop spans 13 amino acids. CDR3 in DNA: TGTGCCAGCAGCGCCAGTATTGCCTACGAGCAGTACTTC. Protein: CASSASIAYEQYF.

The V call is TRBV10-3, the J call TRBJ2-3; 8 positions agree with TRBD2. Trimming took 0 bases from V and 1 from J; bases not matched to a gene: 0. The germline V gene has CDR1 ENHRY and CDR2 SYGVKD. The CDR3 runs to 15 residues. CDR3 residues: CAISESRGGTDTQYF. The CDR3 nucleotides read TGTGCCATCAGTGAGTCGCGGGGGGGCACAGATACGCAGTATTTT.

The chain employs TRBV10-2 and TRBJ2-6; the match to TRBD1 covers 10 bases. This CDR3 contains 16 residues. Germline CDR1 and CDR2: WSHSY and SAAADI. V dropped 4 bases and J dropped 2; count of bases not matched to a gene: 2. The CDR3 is CASSGQGAAGANVLTF. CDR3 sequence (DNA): TGCGCCAGCAGTGGACAGGGGGCGGCTGGGGCCAACGTCCTGACTTTC.

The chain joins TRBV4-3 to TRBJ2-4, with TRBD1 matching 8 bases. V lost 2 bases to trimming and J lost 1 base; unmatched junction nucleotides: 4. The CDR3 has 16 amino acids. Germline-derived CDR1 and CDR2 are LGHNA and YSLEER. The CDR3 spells CASSQWTGMAKNIQYF. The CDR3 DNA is TGCGCCAGCAGCCAATGGACAGGGATGGCCAAAAACATTCAGTACTTC.

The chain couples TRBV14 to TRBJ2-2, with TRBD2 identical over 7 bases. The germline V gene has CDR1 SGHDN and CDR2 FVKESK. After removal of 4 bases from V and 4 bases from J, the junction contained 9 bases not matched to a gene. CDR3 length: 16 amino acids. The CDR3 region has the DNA TGTGCCAGCAGCCCCCTCATGGCGGGAGTCACCGGGGAGCTGTTTTTT. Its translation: CASSPLMAGVTGELFF. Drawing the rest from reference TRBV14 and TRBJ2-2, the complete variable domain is EAGVTQFPSHSVIEKGQTVTLRCDPISGHDNLYWYRRVMGKEIKFLLHFVKESKQDESGMPNNRFLAERTGGTYSTLKVQPAELEDSGVYFCASSPLMAGVTGELFFGEGSRLTVL.

The CDR3 region has the DNA TGTGCCAGCAGCTCAGGGGGTAACAGGGGCGGCTATGGCTACACCTTC. The encoded protein is CASSSGGNRGGYGYTF. This rearrangement joins TRBV7-6 to TRBJ1-2, with 7 bases fitting TRBD1. Germline trimming cut 4 bases from V and 4 bases from J; bases unmatched to any gene: 12. The germline V gene encodes CDR1 SGHVS and CDR2 FNYEAQ. The CDR3 has 16 residues.

In DNA, the CDR3 is TGTGCCAGCTCCCTCACAGGGGGCTGGGAGACCCAGTACTTC. Protein product: CASSLTGGWETQYF. The chain couples TRBV18 to TRBJ2-5, with TRBD1 matching over 9 bases. The CDR3 covers 14 residues. Per germline, CDR1 KGHSH and CDR2 LQKENI. V lost 6 bases, J lost 5 bases, and 7 bases stayed unmatched.

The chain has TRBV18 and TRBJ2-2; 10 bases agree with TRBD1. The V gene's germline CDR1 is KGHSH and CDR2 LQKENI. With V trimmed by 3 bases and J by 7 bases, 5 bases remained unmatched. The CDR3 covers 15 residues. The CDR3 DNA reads TGTGCCAGCTCACCGGGACAGGGGAAGATCGGGGAGCTGTTTTTT. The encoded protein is CASSPGQGKIGELFF.